Below, 11 T cell receptor beta chains from the same sample are listed, as sequenced in a study of blood T cell repertoires in COVID-19. Profiling relied on immunoSEQ multiplex PCR, and the TCRdb table lists in-frame clones only, not all of them. The sample yields about 15,000 clones, approximately 73% seen once. The sequenced material came from peripheral blood. These receptors all stem from a boy aged 2 to 9 with active or convalescent COVID-19.

This rearrangement joins TRBV6-5 to TRBJ2-2; D not resolved. The germline V gene has CDR1 MNHEY and CDR2 SVGAGI. V was shortened by 0 bases and J by 1 base, with 9 bases between the two germline ends. The CDR3 sequence is 16 residues long. As DNA, the CDR3 is TGTGCCAGCAGTTACTCGAGGCAGCGGAACACCGGGGAGCTGTTTTTT. Encoded protein: CASSYSRQRNTGELFF.

In this sample, this clone turned up a few times. The V and J genes are TRBV6-5 and TRBJ1-5, with 9 bases aligning to TRBD1. V was clipped by 8 bases and J by 7 bases; unmatched bases: 6. The germline V gene has CDR1 MNHEY and CDR2 SVGAGI. The CDR3 totals 13 residues. The CDR3 sequence: CASGGTGYQPQHF. The CDR3 nucleotides are TGTGCCAGCGGGGGGACAGGGTACCAGCCCCAGCATTTT.

This clone was seen a handful of times. The chain uses TRBV14 and TRBJ2-1; 9 nucleotides line up with TRBD2. Germline CDR1 is SGHDN and CDR2 is FVKESK. V trimming: 4 bases; J trimming: 10 bases; junction bases outside the gene matches: 11. This CDR3 spans 15 amino acids. The DNA for the CDR3 is TGTGCCAGCAGCCTTGGTAGCGGGGGTCCAACGGAGCAGTTCTTC. Translating gives CASSLGSGGPTEQFF.

This clone was detected a few times. J is TRBJ1-1 and V is TRBV6-5; D might be TRBD1 (6 bases). V was cut by 4 bases and J by 1 base, with 16 bases left in between. The CDR3 is 16 amino acids. Germline CDR1 reads MNHEY; CDR2 reads SVGAGI. CDR3 amino acids: CASSLFRDTTNTEAFF. The DNA of the CDR3 is TGTGCCAGCAGTTTATTCCGGGACACGACGAACACTGAAGCTTTCTTT.

The V call is TRBV27, the J call TRBJ1-3; D is possibly TRBD1 (6 bases). In germline, CDR1 is MNHEY, CDR2 SMNVEV (reference sequence). V was clipped by 2 bases and J by 2 bases, with 16 bases between them. This CDR3 contains 17 residues. CDR3 nucleotide sequence: TGTGCCAGCAGTTTACAGGGGAATCCTCCCCCTGGAAACACCATATATTTT. It translates to CASSLQGNPPPGNTIYF.

The chain employs TRBV30 and TRBJ1-1, with 7 bases fitting TRBD1. Germline loops: CDR1 GTSNPN, CDR2 SVGIG (reference sequence). CDR3 length: 18 amino acids. The V gene end was trimmed by 2 bases and the J gene end by 9 bases; junction bases not matched to a gene: 24. CDR3 in amino acids: CAWSPKQGMISLGSKAFF. DNA for the CDR3: TGTGCCTGGAGTCCTAAACAGGGGATGATAAGCCTTGGGTCCAAAGCTTTCTTT.

The chain has TRBV11-3 and TRBJ1-2; no reliable D call. Looked up from germline, CDR1 is SGHNT and CDR2 is YENEEA. V was pared by 4 bases and J by 4 bases, with 10 bases between. This CDR3 region has 13 residues. CDR3 protein: CASSYPGGYGYTF. The CDR3 bases are TGTGCCAGCAGCTACCCGGGTGGCTATGGCTACACCTTC.

The J gene is TRBJ2-5, the V gene TRBV11-3; 7 bases align to TRBD1. CDR3 size: 14 residues. Germline CDR1 and CDR2: SGHNT and YENEEA. The junction had 7 bases not matched to a gene; V was cut back by 4 bases and J by 5 bases. CDR3 nucleotides: TGTGCCAGCAGCTCCCGACAGGGCCGGGAGACCCAGTACTTC. Amino acid sequence: CASSSRQGRETQYF.

This chain joins TRBV2 and TRBJ2-6; maybe TRBD2 (5 bases). The germline gives CDR1 SNHLY, CDR2 FYNNEI. The V and J ends lost 6 bases and 0 bases respectively, with 15 bases between them. CDR3 length: 17 amino acids. The CDR3 nucleotides read TGTGCCAGCAGCCCCCGTGAGGGTTACTCTGGGGCCAACGTCCTGACTTTC. It yields the protein CASSPREGYSGANVLTF.

The genes are TRBV28 and TRBJ2-1; D remains unclear. Germline CDR1 reads MDHEN; CDR2 reads SYDVKM. The germline V and J ends were trimmed by 5 bases and 0 bases, with 11 bases remaining between them. The CDR3 consists of 15 residues. The CDR3 spells CASSHGGSSYNEQFF. Written as DNA, the CDR3 is TGTGCCAGCAGTCACGGCGGAAGCTCCTACAATGAGCAGTTCTTC. Complete variable domain (other parts from reference TRBV28 and TRBJ2-1): DVKVTQSSRYLVKRTGEKVFLECVQDMDHENMFWYRQDPGLGLRLIYFSYDVKMKEKGDIPEGYSVSREKKERFSLILESASTNQTSMYLCASSHGGSSYNEQFFGPGTRLTVL.

The chain has TRBV5-6 and TRBJ2-3, with D unclear. Germline assignment: CDR1 SGHDT and CDR2 YYEEEE. V lost 1 base, J lost 4 bases, and 4 bases lay in between. This CDR3 contains 12 residues. The CDR3 protein is CASSLHSDTQYF. Here the CDR3 DNA reads TGTGCCAGCAGCTTGCACTCAGATACGCAGTATTTT.